These 13 T cell receptor beta chains share one sample of origin, sequenced in a study of blood T cell repertoires in COVID-19. The table came from immunoSEQ multiplex PCR; TCRdb's copy has only in-frame clones and leaves some out. This sample carries approximately 350,000 clones, approximately 92% of them seen once, and the ten largest clones take around 1%. Specimen: PBMCs or T cells enriched from blood (not recorded which). These TCRs come from a man aged 18 to 30 who had recovered from COVID-19.

V usage is TRBV19 and J usage is TRBJ1-1; 7 bases line up with TRBD1. J lost 11 bases, V lost 4 bases, and 13 bases had no gene match. Germline values: CDR1 LNHDA, CDR2 SQIVND (reference sequence). There are 14 residues in the CDR3. The CDR3 region is CASSTSDRAMEAFF. CDR3 bases: TGTGCCAGTAGTACCTCAGACAGGGCGATGGAGGCTTTCTTT.

The chain recombines TRBV2 with TRBJ2-5; 10 bases align to TRBD2. The CDR3 consists of 16 residues. The trim removed 5 bases at V and 4 bases at J, leaving 10 bases unmatched. Germline assignment: CDR1 SNHLY and CDR2 FYNNEI. DNA of the CDR3: TGTGCCAGCAGTACTTTCCTAGCGGGGGAAGGAGAGACCCAGTACTTC. Translation gives CASSTFLAGEGETQYF.

The chain employs TRBV12-5 and TRBJ2-7; the match to TRBD2 covers 12 bases. Germline trimming cut 6 bases from V and 3 bases from J; bases unmatched to any gene: 9. Per germline, CDR1 LGHNT and CDR2 FRNRAP. This CDR3 is 16 amino acids long. The CDR3: CASGGGLAGPNYEQYF. The CDR3 nucleotides read TGTGCTAGTGGAGGAGGACTAGCGGGGCCCAACTACGAGCAGTACTTC.

J is TRBJ2-5 and V is TRBV27; D remains unclear. Trimming pared 6 bases from V and 4 bases from J, leaving 18 bases between. The CDR3 contains 15 residues. CDR1 is MNHEY and CDR2 is SMNVEV in the germline V gene (reference sequence). The chain's CDR3 is CASSPWAAPAETQYF. The CDR3 DNA sequence: TGTGCCAGCAGCCCTTGGGCCGCCCCGGCAGAGACCCAGTACTTC.

This clone was observed a single time. This sequence joins TRBV5-4 and TRBJ2-7; 7 positions match TRBD2. The length of the CDR3 is 14 residues. Trimming took 2 bases from V and 4 from J; bases not matched to a gene: 6. Germline V gene data show CDR1 as SGHNT and CDR2 as YYREEE (reference sequence). The CDR3, as DNA: TGTGCCAGCAGCTTCGAGCGGGGAAGTTACGAGCAGTACTTC. As protein: CASSFERGSYEQYF.

This chain joins TRBV19 and TRBJ2-1; perhaps TRBD2 as D (5 bases). There are 14 residues in the CDR3. CDR1 LNHDA and CDR2 SQIVND come from the germline V gene (reference sequence). The V and J ends lost 7 bases and 5 bases respectively, with 15 bases between them. The CDR3 DNA reads TGTGCCAGTACCAACGGGCGGGCAAACAATGAGCAGTTCTTC. Its translation: CASTNGRANNEQFF.

V and J are TRBV5-1 and TRBJ2-7, with TRBD2 as a possible D gene (5 bases). V was pared by 0 bases and J by 0 bases, with 13 bases between. This CDR3 contains 16 residues. Germline assignment: CDR1 SGHRS and CDR2 YFSETQ. The CDR3 sequence is CASSLASEAFSYEQYF. CDR3 nucleotide sequence: TGCGCCAGCAGCTTGGCCTCGGAGGCGTTCTCCTACGAGCAGTACTTC.

The gene calls are TRBV20-1 and TRBJ1-2; D ambiguous. The CDR3 is 8 residues long. Trimming pared 1 base from V and 12 bases from J, leaving 3 bases between. Germline CDR1 reads DFQATT; CDR2 reads SNEGSKA (reference sequence). The CDR3 reads CSARVNTF. The CDR3 bases are TGCAGTGCTAGAGTTAACACCTTC.

This chain connects TRBV7-9 to TRBJ1-2; TRBD1 agrees at 7 bases. V lost 5 bases to trimming and J lost 7 bases; unmatched junction nucleotides: 10. The CDR3 loop spans 14 amino acids. Germline loops: CDR1 SEHNR, CDR2 FQNEAQ (reference sequence). In DNA, the CDR3 is TGTGCCAGCAGCCCAGACGACAGGGTGGGTGGCTACACCTTC. The encoded protein is CASSPDDRVGGYTF.

The genes are TRBV5-1 and TRBJ2-7, with TRBD2 identical over 8 bases. CDR1 is SGHRS and CDR2 is YFSETQ in the germline V gene. There are 14 residues in the CDR3. Unmatched junction bases numbered 5, after V lost 2 bases and J lost 4 bases. In nucleotides, the CDR3 is TGCGCCAGCAGCTTTAGCGGGACTGGGTACGAGCAGTACTTC. Its protein product is CASSFSGTGYEQYF.

The chain links TRBV10-2 to TRBJ1-3, with a tentative D call TRBD1 (5 bases). V was cut by 7 bases and J by 6 bases, with 25 bases left in between. The CDR3 has 17 amino acids. Per germline, CDR1 WSHSY and CDR2 SAAADI. CDR3 DNA: TGCGCCAGCAAGTATGGGGTCTCACCCCTAGGGGAAAACACCATATATTTT. This gives the protein CASKYGVSPLGENTIYF.

The CDR3 spells CASRRERWGEQYF. The CDR3 bases are TGTGCCAGCAGGAGGGAGCGATGGGGTGAGCAGTACTTC. The chain couples TRBV27 to TRBJ2-7, with TRBD2 as a possible D gene (5 bases). Germline V gives CDR1 MNHEY, CDR2 SMNVEV (reference sequence). Trimming took off 6 bases at V and 7 bases at J, with 16 bases between the two ends. The CDR3 has 13 amino acids.

CDR3 protein: CASSLGSGTAGEQYF. CDR3 sequence (DNA): TGTGCCAGCAGCTTAGGCTCAGGTACAGCGGGGGAGCAGTACTTC. The gene calls are TRBV7-9 and TRBJ2-7, with TRBD2 matching 7 bases. V shed 1 base and J 7 bases; nucleotides not matched to a gene: 10. The CDR3 totals 15 residues. Germline V gene sequence: CDR1 SEHNR, CDR2 FQNEAQ (reference sequence).